The present T cell receptor beta chain was sequenced within a study of blood T cell repertoires in COVID-19. TCRdb keeps only in-frame clones here, not all; method: immunoSEQ multiplex PCR. The sample has approximately 320,000 clones; roughly 89% are singletons. The material sequenced was PBMCs or T cells enriched from blood (not recorded which). This sequence originates from a woman under 30 who had recovered from COVID-19.

The CDR3 protein is CASSLDQGRYYGYTF. CDR3 DNA: TGTGCCAGCAGTCTAGACCAGGGGCGGTACTATGGCTACACCTTC. The chain couples TRBV7-2 to TRBJ1-2, with D perhaps matching TRBD1 (6 bases). The length of the CDR3 is 15 residues. The germline CDR1 and CDR2 sequences are SGHTA and FQGNSA. The germline V and J ends were trimmed by 6 bases and 3 bases, with 17 bases remaining between them.